This TCR beta chain was sequenced for a study of Ad26.COV2.S vaccination and SARS-CoV-2 variants. Study at large: In the study, Ad26.COV2.S was injected intramuscularly once, or twice 56 days apart.

Worth noting for this clone: As yet, its antigen is unknown.

Clones were sequenced by immunoSEQ multiplex PCR, and TCRdb holds only the in-frame ones, with some missing. The sample holds 300,000 to 350,000 clones; approximately 86% are singletons and the top ten take approximately 2.1%. The CDR3 consists of 16 residues. Trimming left V 5 bases short and J 1 base short, with 18 bases between. CDR1 is SGHAT and CDR2 is FQNNGV in the germline V gene. Treatment indicated: roughly 20 received Ad26.COV2.S at low or high dose, single or two shots; 5 received placebo; per-sample allocation not given. Sampling took place 63 days after the first vaccine or placebo injection. Findings and caveats of the study: Analyses that measured TCR breadth and depth may have underestimated total T cell responses. Once vaccination had occurred, spike-specific CD8+ and CD4+ T cell responses reportedly showed substantial breadth.

Here the sequenced sample was peripheral blood, taken in a trial of Ad26.COV2.S vaccine versus placebo. This receptor was identified in a person aged 18-65 years who received the Ad26.COV2.S COVID-19 vaccine or a placebo. V usage is TRBV11-2 and J usage is TRBJ2-7, with a weak D call TRBD1 (5 bases). The CDR3 DNA reads as TGTGCCAGCAGCCGACAGTCCTGGCCCTATTCCTACGAGCAGTACTTC. Translated: CASSRQSWPYSYEQYF.